This TCR beta chain was recovered during a study of T cell repertoires in cytomegalovirus infection. Study at large: Well-studied HLA-B-restricted epitopes and recently identified HLA-C-restricted epitopes of CMV were both used in the study.

V shed 5 bases, J shed 1 base, and the junction held 12 bases outside the gene matches. CDR1 is SEHNR and CDR2 is FQNEAQ in the germline V gene (reference sequence). The CDR3 loop spans 19 amino acids. Study-wide results and limits: There were carriers of CMV plus the relevant HLA, and cumulative public TCR beta family frequency identified them. Ex vivo responses were dominated by HLA-C-restricted CMV-specific TCR beta clonotypes.

Of note for this clonotype: Its target is not known.

TCRdb passed the reads through MiXCR, listing each CDR3 protein once. The data show 40,000 to 60,000 distinct CDR3 sequences, about a fifth seen once. The chain is built from TRBV7-9 and TRBJ2-1, with TRBD2 identical over 12 bases. This TCR was recovered from a human donor in good health (CMV status not recorded). Some clones in this sample may be carry-over from other donors' samples. This specimen consisted of CD8+ T cells from cultured PBMCs, obtained from culture after CMV antigen stimulation. CDR3 protein: CASSPRLAGVGRSYNEQFF. The CDR3 DNA follows: TGTGCCAGCAGCCCTCGACTAGCGGGAGTAGGAAGATCCTACAATGAGCAGTTCTTC.